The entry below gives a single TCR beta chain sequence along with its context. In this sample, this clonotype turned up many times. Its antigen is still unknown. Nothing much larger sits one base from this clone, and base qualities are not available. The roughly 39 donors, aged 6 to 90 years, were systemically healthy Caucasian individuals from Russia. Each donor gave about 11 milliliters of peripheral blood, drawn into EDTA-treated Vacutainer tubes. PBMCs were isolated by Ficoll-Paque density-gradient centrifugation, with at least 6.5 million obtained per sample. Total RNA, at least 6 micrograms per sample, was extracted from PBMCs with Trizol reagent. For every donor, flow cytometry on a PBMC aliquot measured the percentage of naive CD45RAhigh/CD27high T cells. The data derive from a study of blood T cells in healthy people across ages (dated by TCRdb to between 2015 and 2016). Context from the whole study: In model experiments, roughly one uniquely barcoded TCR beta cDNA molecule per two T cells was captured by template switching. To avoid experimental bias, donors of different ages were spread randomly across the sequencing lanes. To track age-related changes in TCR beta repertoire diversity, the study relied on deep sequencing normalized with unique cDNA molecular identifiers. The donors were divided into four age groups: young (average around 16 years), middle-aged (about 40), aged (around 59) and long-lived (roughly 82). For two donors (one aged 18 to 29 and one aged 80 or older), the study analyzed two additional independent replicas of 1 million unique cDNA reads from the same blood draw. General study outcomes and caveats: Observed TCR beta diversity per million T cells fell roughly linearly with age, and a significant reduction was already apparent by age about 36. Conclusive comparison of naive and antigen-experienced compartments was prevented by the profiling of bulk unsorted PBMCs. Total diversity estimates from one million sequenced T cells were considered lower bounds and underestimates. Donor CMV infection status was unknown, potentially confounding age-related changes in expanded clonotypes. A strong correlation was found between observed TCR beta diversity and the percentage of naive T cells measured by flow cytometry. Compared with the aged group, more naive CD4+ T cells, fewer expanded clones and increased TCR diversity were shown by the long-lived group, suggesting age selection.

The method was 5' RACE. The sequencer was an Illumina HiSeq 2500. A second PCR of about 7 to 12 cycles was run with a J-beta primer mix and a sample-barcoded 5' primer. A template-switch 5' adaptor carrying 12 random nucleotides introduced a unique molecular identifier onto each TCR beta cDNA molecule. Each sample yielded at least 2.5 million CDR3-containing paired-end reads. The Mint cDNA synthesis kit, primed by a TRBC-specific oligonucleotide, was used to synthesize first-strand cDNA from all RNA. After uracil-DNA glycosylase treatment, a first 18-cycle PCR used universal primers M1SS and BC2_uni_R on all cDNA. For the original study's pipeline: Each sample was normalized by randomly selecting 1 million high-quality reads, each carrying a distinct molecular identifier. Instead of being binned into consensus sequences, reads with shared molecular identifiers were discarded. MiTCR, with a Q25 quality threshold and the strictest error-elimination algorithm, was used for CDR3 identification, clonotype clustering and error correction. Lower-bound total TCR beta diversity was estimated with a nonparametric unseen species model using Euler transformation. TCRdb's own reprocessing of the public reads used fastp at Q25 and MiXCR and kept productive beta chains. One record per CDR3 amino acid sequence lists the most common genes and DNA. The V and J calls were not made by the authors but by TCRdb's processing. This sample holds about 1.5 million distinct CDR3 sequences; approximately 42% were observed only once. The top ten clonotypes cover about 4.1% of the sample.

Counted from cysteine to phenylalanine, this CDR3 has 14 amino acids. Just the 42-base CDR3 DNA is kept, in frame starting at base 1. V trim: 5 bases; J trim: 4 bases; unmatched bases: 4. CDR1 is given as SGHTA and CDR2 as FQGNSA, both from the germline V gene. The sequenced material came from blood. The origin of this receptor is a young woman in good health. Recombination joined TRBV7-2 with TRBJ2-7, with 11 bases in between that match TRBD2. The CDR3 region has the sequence CASSHTSGSYEQYF. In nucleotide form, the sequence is TGTGCCAGCAGCCACACTAGCGGGAGTTACGAGCAGTACTTC.